The 30 T cell receptor beta chains below come from one sample, sequenced in a study of blood T cell repertoires in COVID-19 (dated by TCRdb to 2018 to 2021). The receptor library was made with the immunoSEQ multiplex PCR assay. Not all clones reach the TCRdb copy of this immuneACCESS table, which keeps in-frame sequences only. Checked studies attribute under half of the gap to unresolved V genes and leave the rest unexplained. The sample records 170,000 or so clones, about 86% of which are singletons. In total, the top ten clones hold roughly 7% of the sample. Source material: peripheral blood. All receptors derive from a man aged 45 to 65 with active or convalescent COVID-19.

The gene calls are TRBV19 and TRBJ2-3; the D gene is possibly TRBD2 (6 bases). V was shortened by 1 base and J by 8 bases, with 7 bases between the two germline ends. The CDR3 covers 12 residues. Germline CDR1 is LNHDA and CDR2 is SQIVND (reference sequence). The CDR3 region is CASSIGGVTQYF. The CDR3 DNA sequence: TGTGCCAGTAGTATAGGGGGGGTTACGCAGTATTTT.

This clone is a singleton in its sample. The chain carries TRBV5-4 and TRBJ2-1; the D is unclear. CDR3 length: 12 amino acids. In germline, CDR1 is SGHNT, CDR2 YYREEE (reference sequence). V was cut by 2 bases and J by 10 bases, with 10 bases left in between. The CDR3 reads CASSLDTLEQFF. The CDR3 coding sequence is TGTGCCAGCAGCTTAGACACGCTGGAGCAGTTCTTC.

This clone was recorded only once. The V call is TRBV2, the J call TRBJ2-1; TRBD2 matches 12 bases. The germline V gene has CDR1 SNHLY and CDR2 FYNNEI. The CDR3 length is 15 residues. The J segment lost 9 bases and the V segment lost 6 bases, leaving 9 bases of the junction unmatched. CDR3 protein: CASRQTSGSEGEQFF. As DNA, the CDR3 is TGTGCCAGCAGACAGACTAGCGGGAGTGAAGGTGAGCAGTTCTTC.

The chain recombines TRBV7-9 with TRBJ1-4, with a possible D match to TRBD1 (6 bases). This CDR3 has 14 amino acids. Between the trimmed V and J ends, which lost 2 bases and 6 bases, there was a span of 10 bases. CDR1 and CDR2 (germline): SEHNR, FQNEAQ (reference sequence). Here the CDR3 reads CASSLTRGDEKLFF. The CDR3 DNA reads as TGTGCCAGCAGCTTAACCAGGGGTGATGAAAAACTGTTTTTT.

V gene TRBV5-4 combines with J gene TRBJ1-1; 7 bases are shared with TRBD1. CDR3 length: 14 amino acids. Germline-derived CDR1 and CDR2 are SGHNT and YYREEE (reference sequence). V was pared by 1 base and J by 4 bases, with 4 bases of the junction left unmatched. CDR3 region: CASSLRGPGTEAFF. The CDR3 bases are TGTGCCAGCAGCTTGAGGGGGCCGGGCACTGAAGCTTTCTTT.

The chain employs TRBV5-1 and TRBJ2-3; a weak D match, TRBD2 (5 bases). CDR1 is SGHRS and CDR2 is YFSETQ in the germline V gene. CDR3 length equals 15 residues. The V end was cut by 2 bases, the J end by 0 bases, with 10 bases between. DNA of the CDR3: TGCGCCAGCAGCTTACCGGGGTCTAGCACAGATACGCAGTATTTT. Encoded protein: CASSLPGSSTDTQYF.

The V gene is TRBV20-1, the J gene TRBJ1-1; D uncertain. V lost 3 bases, J lost 2 bases, and 10 bases lay in between. Germline V lookup: CDR1 DFQATT, CDR2 SNEGSKA (reference sequence). The CDR3 runs to 13 residues. The CDR3 here is CSASQYSNTEAFF. DNA for the CDR3: TGCAGTGCTAGTCAATACAGTAACACTGAAGCTTTCTTT.

CDR3 sequence: CATSLGQGDYNEQFF. DNA of the CDR3: TGTGCCACCAGCTTGGGACAGGGCGATTACAATGAGCAGTTCTTC. This chain uses TRBV15 with TRBJ2-1; 9 nucleotides align to TRBD1. V shed 5 bases, J shed 4 bases, and the junction held 6 bases outside the gene matches. Germline CDR1 LNHNV, CDR2 YYDKDF (reference sequence). The CDR3 sequence is 15 residues long.

The chain joins TRBV7-9 to TRBJ2-2; D is undetermined. Between the trimmed V and J ends, which lost 5 bases and 7 bases, there was a span of 14 bases. Germline V gene sequence: CDR1 SEHNR, CDR2 FQNEAQ (reference sequence). This CDR3 is built from 14 residues. The CDR3 reads CASSPIKEHGELFF. The DNA of the CDR3 is TGTGCCAGCAGCCCCATTAAAGAGCACGGGGAGCTGTTTTTT.

The chain is built from TRBV7-6 and TRBJ2-5; tentatively, D is TRBD2 (5 bases). V was clipped by 5 bases and J by 5 bases, with 18 bases between them. From germline, CDR1 is SGHVS and CDR2 FNYEAQ. The CDR3 runs to 15 residues. This CDR3 is CASSKADGHWETQYF. The CDR3 bases are TGTGCCAGCAGCAAAGCGGACGGCCATTGGGAGACCCAGTACTTC. The whole variable domain, remainder taken from reference TRBV7-6 and TRBJ2-5, is GAGVSQSPRYKVTKRGQDVALRCDPISGHVSLYWYRQALGQGPEFLTYFNYEAQQDKSGLPNDRFSAERPEGSISTLTIQRTEQRDSAMYRCASSKADGHWETQYFGPGTRLLVL.

The V gene is TRBV5-1, the J gene TRBJ2-5, with D perhaps TRBD1 (5 bases). Looked up from germline, CDR1 is SGHRS and CDR2 is YFSETQ. The ends were cut back, 4 bases at V and 3 bases at J, with 16 bases in the middle. The CDR3 totals 15 residues. CDR3 region: CASSPFQGGKETQYF. The CDR3 DNA is TGCGCCAGCAGCCCCTTTCAGGGCGGAAAAGAGACCCAGTACTTC.

The J gene is TRBJ2-5, the V gene TRBV3-1 (or the pseudogene TRBV3-2); no clear D. Trimming pared 2 bases from V and 2 bases from J, leaving 12 bases between. CDR1 is LGHDT and CDR2 is YNNKEL in the germline V gene (reference sequence). This CDR3 contains 15 residues. The CDR3 DNA reads TGTGCCAGCAGCCAAACGTTGGAGATTCAAGAGACCCAGTACTTC. Translating it yields CASSQTLEIQETQYF.

V gene TRBV4-2 combines with J gene TRBJ1-2, with 10 nucleotides matching TRBD1. V shed 5 bases, J shed 2 bases, and the junction held 5 bases outside the gene matches. CDR1 LGHNA and CDR2 YNFKEQ come from the germline V gene. There are 15 residues in the CDR3. In DNA form, the CDR3 reads TGTGCCAGCAGCGCCGGACAGGGGGAGAACTATGGCTACACCTTC. It yields the protein CASSAGQGENYGYTF.

The chain uses TRBV5-1 and TRBJ1-3; D remains ambiguous. The V gene lost 2 bases and the J gene lost 0 bases, with 3 bases spanning the gap. The CDR3 runs 13 residues. Germline CDR1 SGHRS, CDR2 YFSETQ. CDR3: CASSLYSGNTIYF. CDR3 nucleotides: TGCGCCAGCAGCTTATACTCTGGAAACACCATATATTTT. Complete variable domain (other parts from reference TRBV5-1 and TRBJ1-3): KAGVTQTPRYLIKTRGQQVTLSCSPISGHRSVSWYQQTPGQGLQFLFEYFSETQRNKGNFPGRFSGRQFSNSRSEMNVSTLELGDSALYLCASSLYSGNTIYFGEGSWLTVV.

The V and J genes are TRBV5-1 and TRBJ2-2; 7 bases are a match to TRBD2. Trimming took 4 bases from V and 1 from J; bases not matched to a gene: 10. The CDR3 runs 17 residues. Germline V lookup: CDR1 SGHRS, CDR2 YFSETQ. CDR3 sequence reads: CASSLNSGTMNTGELFF. CDR3 in DNA: TGCGCCAGCAGCCTCAATTCCGGGACTATGAACACCGGGGAGCTGTTTTTT.

V usage is TRBV4-3 and J usage is TRBJ1-5; D unclear. Germline CDR1 is LGHNA and CDR2 is YSLEER. V gave up 0 bases and J gave up 5 bases, with 14 bases separating them. CDR3 size: 16 residues. The CDR3 nucleotides are TGCGCCAGCAGCCAAGATTACACCGGGGTGGATCAGCCCCAGCATTTT. Translation: CASSQDYTGVDQPQHF.

The chain uses TRBV5-1 and TRBJ2-2; the match to TRBD2 covers 14 bases. This CDR3 spans 18 amino acids. The germline V gene has CDR1 SGHRS and CDR2 YFSETQ. J was trimmed by 1 base and V by 4 bases; bases with no gene match: 6. CDR3 residues: CASSGGTSGSMNTGELFF. In DNA form, the CDR3 reads TGCGCCAGCAGCGGAGGGACTAGCGGGAGTATGAACACCGGGGAGCTGTTTTTT.

The gene calls are TRBV7-3 and TRBJ2-5; 7 nucleotides line up with TRBD1. The CDR3 length is 15 residues. From germline, CDR1 is SGHTA and CDR2 FQGTGA. Unmatched junction bases numbered 7, after V lost 4 bases and J lost 2 bases. CDR3 region: CASSSGDSPQETQYF. In DNA, the CDR3 is TGTGCCAGCAGCTCCGGGGACAGCCCTCAAGAGACCCAGTACTTC.

The chain links TRBV4-1 to TRBJ2-1, with 8 nucleotides matching TRBD2. Germline-derived CDR1 and CDR2 are MGHRA and YSYEKL. This CDR3 contains 15 residues. J lost 0 bases, V lost 4 bases, and 2 bases had no gene match. The CDR3 region has the DNA TGCGCCAGCAGCCGTAGCGGGGACTCCTACAATGAGCAGTTCTTC. The encoded protein is CASSRSGDSYNEQFF.

The chain uses TRBV21-1 and TRBJ1-2; TRBD1 is the table's D call and was not checked against the DNA. TRBV21-1 corresponds to a pseudogene. The CDR3 runs to 17 residues. The CDR3 nucleotides are TGTGCCAGCAGCAATCACCGGACAGCCGGGTTGCTGCCTGGCTACACCTTC. Translated: CASSNHRTAGLLPGYTF.

The gene calls are TRBV9 and TRBJ2-7; 7 bases match TRBD2. This CDR3 is built from 21 residues. V lost 4 bases and J lost 4; bases outside the gene matches: 29. Germline-derived CDR1 and CDR2 are SGDLS and YYNGEE. CDR3: CASSPGPLWRGTHPYTYEQYF. The CDR3 nucleotides are TGTGCCAGCAGCCCGGGGCCGTTGTGGCGGGGGACCCACCCTTACACTTACGAGCAGTACTTC.

The rearrangement links TRBV30 to TRBJ2-1; tentatively, D is TRBD2 (6 bases). The CDR3 contains 14 residues. V lost 8 bases, J lost 4 bases, and 18 bases lay in between. Germline values: CDR1 GTSNPN, CDR2 SVGIG (reference sequence). The CDR3 loop reads CAGVAGTPYNEQFF. Written as DNA, the CDR3 is TGTGCCGGCGTAGCAGGGACTCCGTACAATGAGCAGTTCTTC.

This clone was recorded a few times. This chain joins TRBV7-2 and TRBJ1-1, with 8 nucleotides matching TRBD1. The CDR3 has 13 residues. Trimming took 7 bases from V and 5 from J; bases not matched to a gene: 6. Looked up from germline, CDR1 is SGHTA and CDR2 is FQGNSA. The CDR3: CASNPDRGTEAFF. The CDR3 DNA reads TGTGCCAGCAACCCCGACAGGGGAACTGAAGCTTTCTTT.

This chain uses TRBV9 with TRBJ2-2; TRBD2 agrees at 9 bases. The CDR3 contains 17 residues. Trimming cost V 4 bases and J 4 bases; bases outside gene matches: 11. Germline values: CDR1 SGDLS, CDR2 YYNGEE. The CDR3 sequence: CASSPGRGGLGTGELFF. The CDR3 DNA is TGTGCCAGCAGCCCCGGGCGGGGGGGCTTGGGCACCGGGGAGCTGTTTTTT.

The genes are TRBV24-1 and TRBJ2-2; a weak D match, TRBD1 (6 bases). The V gene's germline CDR1 is KGHDR and CDR2 SFDVKD. Trimming removed 4 bases from V and 8 bases from J, with 13 bases in between. This CDR3 is 14 amino acids long. The CDR3 protein is CATSETTGPGELFF. The DNA for the CDR3 is TGTGCCACCAGTGAAACCACAGGGCCTGGGGAGCTGTTTTTT.

This clone was seen more than once but under ten times. The chain recombines TRBV29-1 with TRBJ1-1; tentatively, D is TRBD1 (5 bases). The CDR3 has 11 amino acids. CDR1 and CDR2 (germline): SQVTM, ANQGSEA. V was shortened by 8 bases and J by 11 bases, with 18 bases between the two germline ends. Written as DNA, the CDR3 is TGCAGCTTAACCTGGGGCTCAAATGCTTTCTTT. Translation: CSLTWGSNAFF.

This chain links TRBV6-6 with TRBJ2-7; 8 bases agree with TRBD1. The CDR3 spans 16 residues. Germline CDR1 is MNHNY and CDR2 is SVGAGI (reference sequence). V shed 3 bases, J shed 5 bases, and the junction held 12 bases outside the gene matches. The CDR3 DNA follows: TGTGCCAGCAGTTATATCAGGGGGCGACAGTTAGACGAGCAGTACTTC. It translates to CASSYIRGRQLDEQYF.

The chain couples TRBV25-1 to TRBJ2-7, with unresolved D. Deletions cut 1 base from V and 3 bases from J, with 4 bases between. Germline values: CDR1 MGHDK, CDR2 SYGVNS. CDR3 length: 12 residues. The CDR3 reads CASSESYYEQYF. Written as DNA, the CDR3 is TGTGCCAGCAGTGAATCCTACTACGAGCAGTACTTC.

Concerning this clone: An end of the junction differs from the germline gene, which may be a read error. The gene calls are TRBV20-1 and TRBJ1-2; D ambiguous. The CDR3 runs 11 residues. CDR1 DFQATT and CDR2 SNEGSKA come from the germline V gene (reference sequence). CDR3 residues: CSARDRVIVGF. The CDR3 DNA sequence: TGCAGTGCTAGAGATCGGGTGATTGTGGGTTTC.

The chain uses TRBV6-4 and TRBJ1-5; D is undetermined. V lost 3 bases and J lost 6, with 15 bases in between. This CDR3 comprises 15 residues. Looked up from germline, CDR1 is MRHNA and CDR2 is SNTAGT. CDR3 in DNA: TGTGCCAGCAGTGAGATGAGAGGGATCAGTCAGCCCCAGCATTTT. This encodes CASSEMRGISQPQHF.